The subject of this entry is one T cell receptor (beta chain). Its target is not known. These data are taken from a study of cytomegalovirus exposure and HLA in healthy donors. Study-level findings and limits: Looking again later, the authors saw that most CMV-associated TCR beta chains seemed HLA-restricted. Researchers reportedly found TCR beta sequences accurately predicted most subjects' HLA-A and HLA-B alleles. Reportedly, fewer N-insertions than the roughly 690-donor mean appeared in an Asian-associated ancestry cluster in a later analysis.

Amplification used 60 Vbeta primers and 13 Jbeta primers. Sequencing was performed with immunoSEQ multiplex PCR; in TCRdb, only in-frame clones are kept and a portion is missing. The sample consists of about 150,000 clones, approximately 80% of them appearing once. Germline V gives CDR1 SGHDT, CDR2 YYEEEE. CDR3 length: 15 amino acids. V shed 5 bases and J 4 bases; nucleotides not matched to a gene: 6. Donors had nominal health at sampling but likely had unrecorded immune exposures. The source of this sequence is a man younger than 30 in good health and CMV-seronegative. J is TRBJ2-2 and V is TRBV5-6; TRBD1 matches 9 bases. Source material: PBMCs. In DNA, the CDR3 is TGTGCCAGCAGGATCTCGGACAGGGGCACCGGGGAGCTGTTTTTT. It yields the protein CASRISDRGTGELFF.